The T cell receptor (beta chain) under discussion was sequenced for a study of response to subunit inactivated influenza vaccine. Germline-derived CDR1 and CDR2 are LGHDT and YNNKEL (reference sequence). This CDR3 is built from 18 residues. Unmatched junction bases numbered 11, after V lost 2 bases and J lost 4 bases. TCRdb re-analysed the RT-PCR reads in MiXCR, keeping a single row per CDR3 protein. Of a few hundred thousand distinct CDR3 sequences in the sample, more than 10% were seen once. V and J are TRBV3-1 and TRBJ2-1, with TRBD2 matching over 10 bases. The material was non-naive T cells sorted from PBMCs, obtained 14 to 15 days before vaccination. The sequence derives from a man over 45 who received an inactivated influenza vaccine. The CDR3: CASSQRLAGASEYNEQFF. The CDR3 nucleotides read TGTGCCAGCAGCCAACGACTAGCGGGTGCTTCAGAGTACAATGAGCAGTTCTTC.